One and the same sample provided the 20 T cell receptor beta chains below, sequenced in a study of blood T cell repertoires in COVID-19. TCRdb's table, derived via immunoSEQ multiplex PCR, lists solely in-frame clones and lacks some. The repertoire holds about 80,000 clones, with 70% to 80% as singletons. The sample comprised peripheral blood. The receptors were sampled from a man over 45 with active or convalescent COVID-19.

The V and J genes are TRBV7-9 and TRBJ1-2; D is unclear. V shed 3 bases and J shed 3 bases, with 11 bases lying between them. CDR1 SEHNR and CDR2 FQNEAQ come from the germline V gene (reference sequence). This CDR3 comprises 14 residues. In DNA form, the CDR3 reads TGTGCCAGCAGCTTCGAACTTACGTACTATGGCTACACCTTC. It specifies CASSFELTYYGYTF.

The chain has TRBV11-2 and TRBJ1-6; D may be TRBD1 (6 bases). Trimming took off 2 bases at V and 5 bases at J, with 7 bases between the two ends. This CDR3 is built from 14 residues. Germline V lookup: CDR1 SGHAT, CDR2 FQNNGV. CDR3 protein: CASSLQGNNSPLHF. The CDR3, as DNA: TGTGCCAGCAGCTTACAGGGGAATAATTCACCCCTCCACTTT.

The gene calls are TRBV4-1 and TRBJ1-5, with a tentative D call TRBD1 (6 bases). CDR3 length equals 15 residues. V was clipped by 3 bases and J by 7 bases, with 16 bases between them. Germline CDR1 is MGHRA and CDR2 is YSYEKL. CDR3 loop: CASSQIGGARQPQHF. DNA of the CDR3: TGCGCCAGCAGCCAGATTGGGGGGGCTCGACAGCCCCAGCATTTT.

The chain combines TRBV3-1 (or the pseudogene TRBV3-2) with TRBJ1-1, with D unclear. This CDR3 has 13 amino acids. The V gene's germline CDR1 is LGHDT and CDR2 YNNKEL (reference sequence). V was cut by 1 base and J by 5 bases, with 8 bases left in between. The chain's CDR3 is CASSQAGGTEAFF. CDR3 DNA sequence: TGTGCCAGCAGCCAAGCGGGAGGGACTGAAGCTTTCTTT.

The chain joins TRBV4-3 to TRBJ2-3; 8 bases agree with TRBD2. V shed 0 bases, J shed 8 bases, and the junction held 16 bases outside the gene matches. The germline CDR1 and CDR2 sequences are LGHNA and YSLEER. This CDR3 is built from 18 residues. The chain's CDR3 is CASSQDKGLEGGGGTQYF. The CDR3 DNA reads TGCGCCAGCAGCCAAGATAAGGGACTAGAGGGGGGAGGAGGTACGCAGTATTTT.

This clone was picked up a small number of times. The chain links TRBV9 to TRBJ1-1, with D tentatively TRBD1 (5 bases). The germline CDR1 and CDR2 sequences are SGDLS and YYNGEE. Trimming shortened V by 4 bases and J by 2 bases, and 12 bases separated the two germline ends. The CDR3 is 14 amino acids. CDR3 sequence reads: CASSQSGGNTEAFF. The CDR3 DNA reads as TGTGCCAGCAGCCAATCGGGGGGTAACACTGAAGCTTTCTTT.

The chain has TRBV6-1 and TRBJ2-7, with TRBD1 as a possible D gene (6 bases). Per germline, CDR1 MNHNS and CDR2 SASEGT. V was shortened by 3 bases and J by 0 bases, with 15 bases between the two germline ends. The CDR3 contains 16 residues. The CDR3 reads CASSDRGPESSYEQYF. DNA for the CDR3: TGTGCCAGCAGTGACAGGGGCCCCGAGAGCTCCTACGAGCAGTACTTC.

CDR3 nucleotides: TGTGCCAGCAGCCCCATCGGGGGGGATCAAGAGACCCAGTACTTC. Encoded protein: CASSPIGGDQETQYF. The genes are TRBV7-9 and TRBJ2-5, with 8 bases that match TRBD2. Germline V gives CDR1 SEHNR, CDR2 FQNEAQ (reference sequence). With 5 bases clipped from V and 2 bases from J, the junction kept 7 bases outside the gene matches. The CDR3 spans 15 residues. Supplemented by reference TRBV7-9 and TRBJ2-5, the full variable domain reads DTGVSQNPRHKITKRGQNVTFRCDPISEHNRLYWYRQTLGQGPEFLTYFQNEAQLEKSRLLSDRFSAERPKGSFSTLEIQRTEQGDSAMYLCASSPIGGDQETQYFGPGTRLLVL.

This clone was observed a few times. The chain recombines TRBV10-3 with TRBJ1-2, with 7 nucleotides matching TRBD1. The CDR3 covers 15 residues. The ends lost 0 bases at V and 2 bases at J; junction bases unmatched: 3. The germline CDR1 and CDR2 sequences are ENHRY and SYGVKD. CDR3 sequence: CAISESTGRNYGYTF. The CDR3 bases are TGTGCCATCAGTGAGTCGACAGGGAGGAACTATGGCTACACCTTC.

The chain has TRBV19 and TRBJ1-2, with a possible D match to TRBD1 (5 bases). Deletions cut 5 bases from V and 6 bases from J, with 19 bases between. The CDR3 length is 15 residues. Germline loops: CDR1 LNHDA, CDR2 SQIVND (reference sequence). The CDR3 coding sequence is TGTGCCAGTAGTGTCGCATGGGACTTAGGGGATGGCTACACCTTC. Encoded protein: CASSVAWDLGDGYTF.

The rearrangement uses TRBV30 and TRBJ2-1, with a weak D call TRBD1 (6 bases). CDR3 length: 12 residues. Germline values: CDR1 GTSNPN, CDR2 SVGIG (reference sequence). The V and J ends lost 3 bases and 7 bases respectively, with 10 bases between them. The CDR3: CAWSRTANEQFF. CDR3 DNA sequence: TGTGCCTGGAGCAGGACAGCAAATGAGCAGTTCTTC. Full variable domain (remainder filled in from reference TRBV30 and TRBJ2-1): SQTIHQWPATLVQPVGSPLSLECTVEGTSNPNLYWYRQAAGRGLQLLFYSVGIGQISSEVPQNLSASRPQDRQFILSSKKLLLSDSGFYLCAWSRTANEQFFGPGTRLTVL.

The chain has TRBV5-1 and TRBJ2-3; TRBD2 matches 8 bases. Germline V gene data show CDR1 as SGHRS and CDR2 as YFSETQ. CDR3 size: 16 residues. The V and J ends lost 0 bases and 5 bases, in that order; junction bases with no gene match: 8. CDR3 amino acids: CASSLAVRGALDTQYF. For the CDR3, the DNA is TGCGCCAGCAGCTTGGCCGTGCGGGGGGCCCTAGATACGCAGTATTTT.

V is TRBV5-1 and J is TRBJ1-1; D may be TRBD1 (6 bases). The CDR3 is made up of 15 amino acids. Germline lookup yields CDR1 SGHRS and CDR2 YFSETQ. V lost 2 bases and J 3 bases, leaving 14 bases between the germline ends. The CDR3: CASSFKGGRDTEAFF. The CDR3 nucleotides read TGCGCCAGCAGCTTTAAGGGGGGGCGAGACACTGAAGCTTTCTTT. Full variable domain (missing parts from reference TRBV5-1 and TRBJ1-1): KAGVTQTPRYLIKTRGQQVTLSCSPISGHRSVSWYQQTPGQGLQFLFEYFSETQRNKGNFPGRFSGRQFSNSRSEMNVSTLELGDSALYLCASSFKGGRDTEAFFGQGTRLTVV.

J is TRBJ1-6 and V is TRBV13; D may be TRBD1 (5 bases). Trimming stripped 5 bases from V and 8 bases from J, with 19 bases between. Germline CDR1 PRHDT, CDR2 FYEKMQ (reference sequence). This CDR3 spans 16 amino acids. The CDR3 region is CASSNKGRTTYSPLHF. The DNA of the CDR3 is TGTGCCAGCAGCAATAAGGGGAGGACAACTTATTCACCCCTCCACTTT. Full variable domain (outside the CDR3, taken from reference TRBV13 and TRBJ1-6): AAGVIQSPRHLIKEKRETATLKCYPIPRHDTVYWYQQGPGQDPQFLISFYEKMQSDKGSIPDRFSAQQFSDYHSELNMSSLELGDSALYFCASSNKGRTTYSPLHFGNGTRLTVT.

V usage is TRBV24-1 and J usage is TRBJ2-5; TRBD1 aligns across 12 bases. The CDR3 is 15 amino acids. From germline, CDR1 is KGHDR and CDR2 SFDVKD. J was trimmed by 5 bases and V by 5 bases; bases with no gene match: 5. Written as DNA, the CDR3 is TGTGCCACCAGTGCTGGGACAGGGGGCACGGAGACCCAGTACTTC. It specifies CATSAGTGGTETQYF.

The chain uses TRBV12-3 or TRBV12-4 and TRBJ2-5; D might be TRBD2 (5 bases). CDR3 length equals 12 residues. V was cut by 5 bases and J by 7 bases, with 11 bases left in between. The CDR3 reads CASSRSEGTQYF. For the CDR3, the DNA is TGTGCCAGCAGTCGTTCCGAGGGGACCCAGTACTTC.

This clone showed up just a few times. V gene TRBV16 combines with J gene TRBJ1-1, with a possible D match to TRBD1 (5 bases). V shed 2 bases and J shed 3 bases, with 10 bases lying between them. This CDR3 has 14 amino acids. Per the germline V gene, CDR1 is KGHSY and CDR2 is FQNENV. CDR3 in amino acids: CASSQAGGDTEAFF. The CDR3 nucleotides are TGTGCCAGCAGCCAAGCTGGGGGGGACACTGAAGCTTTCTTT.

The chain uses TRBV7-9 and TRBJ2-7, with 7 bases lining up with TRBD1. This CDR3 contains 17 residues. Losses at the gene ends were 5 bases for V and 3 bases for J; bases not matched to a gene: 16. Looked up from germline, CDR1 is SEHNR and CDR2 is FQNEAQ (reference sequence). CDR3 loop: CASSPIQQGPLLYEQYF. CDR3 DNA sequence: TGTGCCAGCAGCCCGATCCAACAGGGGCCGCTTCTCTACGAGCAGTACTTC.

CDR3 sequence: CASSLTEFRNTIYF. In DNA, the CDR3 is TGTGCCAGCAGCTTAACAGAGTTCCGGAACACCATATATTTT. The chain carries TRBV7-2 and TRBJ1-3; D is unclear. The V end lost 2 bases, the J end lost 7 bases, and 12 bases lay between the germline ends. Germline V gene data show CDR1 as SGHTA and CDR2 as FQGNSA. CDR3 length: 14 amino acids.

The genes are TRBV4-1 and TRBJ1-2; no definite D call. Germline V gene sequence: CDR1 MGHRA, CDR2 YSYEKL. Trimming removed 0 bases at V and 2 bases at J, with 16 bases between. This CDR3 has 17 residues. The CDR3 nucleotides read TGCGCCAGCAGCCAAGAAGCCTCTTTCATGAGCAACTATGGCTACACCTTC. Protein sequence: CASSQEASFMSNYGYTF.